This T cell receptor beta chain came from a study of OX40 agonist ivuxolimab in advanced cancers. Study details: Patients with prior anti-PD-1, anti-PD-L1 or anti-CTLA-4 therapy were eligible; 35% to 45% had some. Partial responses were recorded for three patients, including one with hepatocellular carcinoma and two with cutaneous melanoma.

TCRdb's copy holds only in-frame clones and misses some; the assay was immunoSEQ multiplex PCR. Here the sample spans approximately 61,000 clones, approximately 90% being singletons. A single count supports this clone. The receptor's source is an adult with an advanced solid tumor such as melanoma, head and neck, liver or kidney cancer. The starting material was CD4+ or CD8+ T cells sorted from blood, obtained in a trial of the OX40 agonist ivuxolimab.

Here the CDR3 DNA reads TGCGCCAGCAGCTCCGCCGACAGTTTAGGGGGCTACACCTTC. This codes for CASSSADSLGGYTF. The chain links TRBV5-1 to TRBJ1-2, with D possibly TRBD1 on 5 matching bases. Trimming removed 3 bases from V and 8 bases from J, with 17 bases in between. The germline gives CDR1 SGHRS, CDR2 YFSETQ. The CDR3 spans 14 residues. Supplemented by reference TRBV5-1 and TRBJ1-2, the full variable domain reads KAGVTQTPRYLIKTRGQQVTLSCSPISGHRSVSWYQQTPGQGLQFLFEYFSETQRNKGNFPGRFSGRQFSNSRSEMNVSTLELGDSALYLCASSSADSLGGYTFGSGTRLTVV.